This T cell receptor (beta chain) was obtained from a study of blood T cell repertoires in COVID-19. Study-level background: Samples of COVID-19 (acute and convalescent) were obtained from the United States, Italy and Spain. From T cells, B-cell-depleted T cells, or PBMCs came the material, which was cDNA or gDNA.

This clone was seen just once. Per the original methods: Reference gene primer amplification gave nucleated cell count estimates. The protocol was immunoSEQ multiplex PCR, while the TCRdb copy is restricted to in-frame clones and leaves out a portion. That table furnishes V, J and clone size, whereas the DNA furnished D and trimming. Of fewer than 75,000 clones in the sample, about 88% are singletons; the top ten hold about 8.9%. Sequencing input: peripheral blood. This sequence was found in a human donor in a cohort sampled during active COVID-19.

The CDR3 spells CAWSAPGLAGRYNEQFF. CDR3 bases: TGTGCCTGGAGTGCTCCGGGACTAGCGGGGCGATACAATGAGCAGTTCTTC. This rearrangement joins TRBV30 to TRBJ2-1; 13 nucleotides align to TRBD2. J gave up 4 bases and V 1 base, and 7 bases lay outside the gene matches. Germline loops: CDR1 GTSNPN, CDR2 SVGIG (reference sequence). This CDR3 is 17 amino acids long.